This paragraph covers one T cell receptor beta chain sequence. The data originate from a study of blood T cell repertoires in COVID-19. Overall study context: Italy, Spain and the United States were the sources of the convalescent and acute COVID-19 samples. T cells, B-cell-depleted T cells, or PBMCs provided the cDNA or gDNA that served as material.

Original processing methods: Estimates of nucleated cell counts were drawn from the amplification of reference gene primers. The assay was immunoSEQ multiplex PCR, and TCRdb's table has in-frame clones only and misses some. The V and J calls and clone size are taken from that table; D and trimming were inferred from the DNA. The data hold some 40,000 clones, with around 90% observed a single time. The germline V and J ends were trimmed by 4 bases and 1 base, with 15 bases remaining between them. The CDR3 totals 16 residues. From germline, CDR1 is SGDLS and CDR2 YYNGEE. V gene TRBV9 combines with J gene TRBJ2-1; tentatively, D is TRBD1 (6 bases). The sample taken for sequencing was peripheral blood. This TCR was recovered from a human donor in a cohort sampled during active COVID-19. The CDR3 here is CASSPRGPRSYNEQFF. The CDR3 bases are TGTGCCAGCAGCCCCAGGGGCCCCAGGTCCTACAATGAGCAGTTCTTC.